The clone carrying this T cell receptor (beta chain) was recorded once. Time point described: cycle 4 day 1 (C4D1), after 5 to 7 weeks of nivolumab. Each of the patients experienced relapse following autologous stem cell transplantation, and their brentuximab vedotin exposure differed. The CDR3 is made up of 13 amino acids. Trimming removed 4 bases from V and 7 bases from J, with 14 bases in between. Germline values: CDR1 MNHEY, CDR2 SVGAGI. The sample is drawn from a study of PD-1 blockade in classical Hodgkin lymphoma. Only in-frame clones appear in the TCRdb table, and some are missing; sequencing was by immunoSEQ multiplex PCR. Of tens of thousands of clones in the sample, approximately 80% are singletons; the top ten hold 15% to 20%.

The sample was peripheral blood mononuclear cells (PBMCs), taken before the fourth cycle of nivolumab. The chain uses TRBV6-5 and TRBJ2-7; a possible D gene is TRBD1 (6 bases). This clonotype was obtained from a human donor with classical Hodgkin lymphoma. The CDR3 bases are TGTGCCAGCAGTTCCTCAGGGGACCGGGAGCAGTACTTC. Its protein product is CASSSSGDREQYF.